This TCR beta chain was recorded in a study of memory CD4+ T cells and cytomegalovirus serostatus. Single viable CD3+CD4+CD8-CD45RO+ cells were sorted as the memory CD4+ T cells. Profiling relied on immunoSEQ multiplex PCR, and the TCRdb table lists in-frame clones only, not all of them. The sample holds about 60,000 clones, 70% to 80% seen once. Trimming removed 8 bases from V and 1 base from J, with 8 bases in between. Germline V lookup: CDR1 MNHNY, CDR2 SVGAGI (reference sequence). CDR3 length: 12 residues. V gene TRBV6-6 combines with J gene TRBJ2-5; D unclear. The sequenced material came from memory CD4+ T cells from blood. The source of this sequence is an adult in good health and CMV-seropositive. This CDR3 reads CASARTQETQYF. The CDR3 DNA is TGTGCCAGCGCGAGGACCCAAGAGACCCAGTACTTC.